These 14 T cell receptor beta chains originate from one sample sequenced in a study of CD8+ T cells in alopecia areata. In alopecia areata patients, both lesional scalp punch biopsies and peripheral blood were collected. Extracted RNA was reverse transcribed, and the resulting cDNA served as sequencing template. The table came from immunoSEQ multiplex PCR; TCRdb's copy has only in-frame clones and leaves some out. The sample consists of about 19,000 clones, more than 50% of them appearing once. Sequences were derived from skin, sampled at week 0. The source of these receptors is a human donor with alopecia areata.

V gene TRBV12-2 combines with J gene TRBJ1-4; the table gives TRBD1 as D, unverified against the DNA. TRBV12-2 is assigned pseudogene status. The CDR3 extends over 17 amino acids. CDR3 residues: CASRLATNRVNSEKLFF. The CDR3 DNA sequence: TGTGCAAGTCGCTTAGCGACTAACAGGGTTAACAGTGAAAAACTGTTTTTT.

The rearrangement joins TRBV5-1 to TRBJ1-4, with D perhaps matching TRBD1 (5 bases). V was cut by 5 bases and J by 2 bases, with 16 bases left in between. The CDR3 has 16 amino acids. From germline, CDR1 is SGHRS and CDR2 YFSETQ. CDR3 coding DNA: TGCGCCAGCAGAACCGGGACGAGGTGGACTAATGAAAAACTGTTTTTT. This encodes CASRTGTRWTNEKLFF.

The V and J genes are TRBV5-6 and TRBJ2-5, with D perhaps TRBD1 or TRBD2 (6 bases each). V lost 3 bases and J 11 bases, leaving 11 bases between the germline ends. The CDR3 has 11 residues. Germline CDR1 reads SGHDT; CDR2 reads YYEEEE. The CDR3 sequence is CASSSTGRQYF. As DNA, the CDR3 is TGTGCCAGCAGCTCCACAGGGAGGCAGTACTTC.

The chain is built from TRBV7-2 and TRBJ1-2; D is ambiguous. Germline assignment: CDR1 SGHTA and CDR2 FQGNSA. The CDR3 is 11 residues long. With 3 bases removed from V and 7 bases from J, the gap between germline ends came to 6 bases. The CDR3 spells CASSFGSGYTF. CDR3 nucleotide sequence: TGTGCCAGCAGCTTCGGAAGTGGCTACACCTTC.

This chain links TRBV5-6 with TRBJ2-3; tentative D call: TRBD2 (5 bases). The CDR3 consists of 16 residues. V was trimmed by 2 bases and J by 2 bases, leaving 15 bases between them. In germline, CDR1 is SGHDT, CDR2 YYEEEE. The CDR3 bases are TGTGCCAGCAGCTTAAGATCTGACGGGATCACAGATACGCAGTATTTT. Translating it yields CASSLRSDGITDTQYF.

The chain employs TRBV4-1 and TRBJ1-1, with D unclear. CDR3 length equals 16 residues. Trimming left V 4 bases short and J 4 bases short, with 19 bases between. Germline-derived CDR1 and CDR2 are MGHRA and YSYEKL. CDR3 loop: CASSLHPAALSTEAFF. The CDR3 region has the DNA TGCGCCAGCAGCCTCCATCCGGCGGCACTTAGCACTGAAGCTTTCTTT.

The chain recombines TRBV19 with TRBJ1-4; no definite D call. Germline V CDR1 and CDR2: LNHDA, SQIVND (reference sequence). Between the trimmed V and J ends, which lost 7 bases and 7 bases, there was a span of 16 bases. This CDR3 is 14 amino acids long. The CDR3 spells CASKGYNSGEKLFF. DNA of the CDR3: TGTGCCAGTAAGGGCTATAACAGTGGTGAAAAACTGTTTTTT.

This clone has only a few counts. The V call is TRBV7-9, the J call TRBJ1-3; D may be TRBD1 (5 bases). Germline assignment: CDR1 SEHNR and CDR2 FQNEAQ (reference sequence). The CDR3 totals 18 residues. V gave up 3 bases and J gave up 0 bases, with 18 bases separating them. The CDR3 loop is CASSFGKRGSPSGNTIYF. The CDR3 DNA reads as TGTGCCAGCAGCTTCGGCAAGCGGGGCAGTCCCTCTGGAAACACCATATATTTT. Full variable domain (outside the CDR3, taken from reference TRBV7-9 and TRBJ1-3): DTGVSQNPRHKITKRGQNVTFRCDPISEHNRLYWYRQTLGQGPEFLTYFQNEAQLEKSRLLSDRFSAERPKGSFSTLEIQRTEQGDSAMYLCASSFGKRGSPSGNTIYFGEGSWLTVV.

The chain links TRBV7-2 to TRBJ2-3; 10 bases are shared with TRBD1. V trimming: 1 base; J trimming: 5 bases; junction bases outside the gene matches: 3. The length of the CDR3 is 15 residues. CDR1 and CDR2 from the germline V gene are SGHTA and FQGNSA. The CDR3 DNA is TGTGCCAGCAGCTTAGAGGGACAGGGGATAGATACGCAGTATTTT. This gives the protein CASSLEGQGIDTQYF.

The chain combines TRBV11-3 with TRBJ2-7, with TRBD1 identical over 7 bases. The CDR3 is made up of 19 amino acids. In germline, CDR1 is SGHNT, CDR2 YENEEA. V gave up 0 bases and J gave up 2 bases; unmatched junction bases: 16. CDR3 bases: TGTGCCAGCAGCTTAGATCCCCGAAGAGGGGGCATTACCCCCTACGAGCAGTACTTC. Translating it yields CASSLDPRRGGITPYEQYF.

The chain has TRBV18 and TRBJ2-3; 8 bases are shared with TRBD1. Germline-derived CDR1 and CDR2 are KGHSH and LQKENI. The CDR3 covers 13 residues. Trimming took 6 bases from V and 4 from J; bases not matched to a gene: 3. The CDR3 DNA reads TGTGCCAGCTCCAGGACAGGGCCAGATACGCAGTATTTT. As protein: CASSRTGPDTQYF.

This sequence joins TRBV5-4 and TRBJ2-7, with D uncertain. The V gene's germline CDR1 is SGHNT and CDR2 YYREEE (reference sequence). There are 13 residues in the CDR3. V lost 0 bases and J lost 5, with 9 bases in between. CDR3 in DNA: TGTGCCAGCAGCTTGGAAGGTGATAACGAGCAGTACTTC. Residues: CASSLEGDNEQYF.

This chain joins TRBV23-1 and TRBJ1-5, with TRBD1 as a possible D gene (5 bases). TRBV23-1 is known as an ORF, though its function is uncertain. The ends were cut back, 6 bases at V and 0 bases at J, with 33 bases in the middle. The CDR3 consists of 22 residues. CDR3 residues: CASRPYPQDGGAIRDSNQPQHF. The CDR3, as DNA: TGCGCCAGCAGACCCTACCCTCAGGACGGAGGGGCCATTCGGGATAGCAATCAGCCCCAGCATTTT.

This clone was counted between two and nine times. This chain connects TRBV5-1 to TRBJ1-5; D not certain. The CDR3 runs 14 residues. CDR1 is SGHRS and CDR2 is YFSETQ in the germline V gene. Trimming pared 0 bases from V and 5 bases from J, leaving 9 bases between. CDR3 protein: CASSLGGPDQPQHF. The DNA of the CDR3 is TGCGCCAGCAGCTTGGGGGGTCCCGATCAGCCCCAGCATTTT. The entire variable domain, with the rest obtained from reference TRBV5-1 and TRBJ1-5, is as follows: KAGVTQTPRYLIKTRGQQVTLSCSPISGHRSVSWYQQTPGQGLQFLFEYFSETQRNKGNFPGRFSGRQFSNSRSEMNVSTLELGDSALYLCASSLGGPDQPQHFGDGTRLSIL.